The 6 T cell receptor beta chains given below trace back to one sample, sequenced in a study of shared clonotypes between healthy human individuals. Profiling relied on immunoSEQ multiplex PCR, and the TCRdb table lists in-frame clones only, not all of them. The table shows about 2 million clones, with roughly 94% occurring only once. Naive CD8 cells, CD45RO-negative and positively selected for CCR7, excluded terminally differentiated effector memory CD45RA+ cells. The sequencing sample was made of naive CD8+ T cells sorted from blood. The source of these receptors is a man aged 18 to 29 in good health.

This clone was detected once. CDR3 DNA: TGTGCCAGCAGCTTAGGGGGGACAGGGGCGAGCAATCAGCCCCAGCATTTT. It yields the protein CASSLGGTGASNQPQHF. This chain uses TRBV5-6 with TRBJ1-5, with TRBD1 matching over 10 bases. Germline CDR1 and CDR2: SGHDT and YYEEEE. CDR3 length: 17 amino acids. Trimming removed 2 bases from V and 1 base from J; junction bases left unmatched: 6.

This clone occurred once. J is TRBJ2-7 and V is TRBV2; D possibly matches TRBD1 or TRBD2 (5 bases each). CDR1 SNHLY and CDR2 FYNNEI come from the germline V gene. V was cut by 3 bases and J by 2 bases, with 17 bases left in between. The CDR3 covers 16 residues. In nucleotides, the CDR3 is TGTGCCAGCAGTGACCGGGGCTGGTCCGCCACCTACGAGCAGTACTTC. This encodes CASSDRGWSATYEQYF. Based on the CDR3 plus reference TRBV2 and TRBJ2-7, the full variable domain is EPEVTQTPSHQVTQMGQEVILRCVPISNHLYFYWYRQILGQKVEFLVSFYNNEISEKSEIFDDQFSVERPDGSNFTLKIRSTKLEDSAMYFCASSDRGWSATYEQYFGPGTRLTVT.

In regard to this clone: The same CDR3 is also encoded by other DNA sequences in this sample. This rearrangement joins TRBV5-4 to TRBJ2-5; D unresolved. The CDR3 runs to 11 residues. V lost 3 bases and J 2 bases, leaving 2 bases between the germline ends. Per germline, CDR1 SGHNT and CDR2 YYREEE (reference sequence). CDR3 sequence (DNA): TGTGCCAGCAGCTATCAAGAGACCCAGTACTTC. It is translated as CASSYQETQYF.

The gene calls are TRBV7-9 and TRBJ2-7, with D possibly matching TRBD2 (6 bases). There are 15 residues in the CDR3. Germline loops: CDR1 SEHNR, CDR2 FQNEAQ (reference sequence). Trimming left V 1 base short and J 6 bases short, with 16 bases between. CDR3 DNA: TGTGCCAGCAGCTTAGTAGGAGCGGGTTCCGTCGAGCAGTACTTC. This encodes CASSLVGAGSVEQYF.

The chain combines TRBV4-1 with TRBJ2-7, with 7 bases lining up with TRBD1. V was pared by 4 bases and J by 3 bases, with 9 bases of the junction left unmatched. This CDR3 region has 15 residues. Looked up from germline, CDR1 is MGHRA and CDR2 is YSYEKL. The CDR3 is CASSLWTGEDYEQYF. In nucleotides, the CDR3 is TGCGCCAGCAGCCTGTGGACAGGAGAGGACTACGAGCAGTACTTC.

Written as DNA, the CDR3 is TGTGCCAGCAGTTACTCGATTTCAGGAAATAATGAAAAACTGTTTTTT. Residues: CASSYSISGNNEKLFF. The genes are TRBV6-5 and TRBJ1-4, with unresolved D. CDR3 length: 16 amino acids. Looked up from germline, CDR1 is MNHEY and CDR2 is SVGAGI. The ends were cut back, 0 bases at V and 4 bases at J, with 12 bases in the middle.